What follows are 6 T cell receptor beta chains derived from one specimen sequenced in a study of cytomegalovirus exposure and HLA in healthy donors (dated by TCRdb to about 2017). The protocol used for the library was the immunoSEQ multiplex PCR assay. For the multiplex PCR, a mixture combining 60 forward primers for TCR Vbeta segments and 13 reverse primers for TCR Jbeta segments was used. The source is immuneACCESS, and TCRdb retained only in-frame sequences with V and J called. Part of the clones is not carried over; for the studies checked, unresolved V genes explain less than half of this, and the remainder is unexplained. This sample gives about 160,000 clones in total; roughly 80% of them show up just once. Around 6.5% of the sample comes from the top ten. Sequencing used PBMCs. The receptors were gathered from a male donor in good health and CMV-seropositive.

The CDR3 reads CASSLSAGGNTEAFF. Written as DNA, the CDR3 is TGTGCCAGCAGCTTATCGGCGGGGGGGAACACTGAAGCTTTCTTT. The chain uses TRBV7-6 and TRBJ1-1, with D possibly being TRBD1 (5 bases). The V gene's germline CDR1 is SGHVS and CDR2 FNYEAQ. V gave up 2 bases and J gave up 1 base, with 11 bases separating them. The CDR3 is 15 amino acids.

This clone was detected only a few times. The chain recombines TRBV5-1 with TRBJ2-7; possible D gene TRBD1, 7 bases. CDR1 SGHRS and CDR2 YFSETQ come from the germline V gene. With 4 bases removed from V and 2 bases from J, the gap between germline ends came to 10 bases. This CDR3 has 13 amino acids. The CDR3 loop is CASSAGTAYEQYF. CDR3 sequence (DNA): TGCGCCAGCAGCGCGGGGACAGCCTACGAGCAGTACTTC. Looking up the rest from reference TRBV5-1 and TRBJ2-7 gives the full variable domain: KAGVTQTPRYLIKTRGQQVTLSCSPISGHRSVSWYQQTPGQGLQFLFEYFSETQRNKGNFPGRFSGRQFSNSRSEMNVSTLELGDSALYLCASSAGTAYEQYFGPGTRLTVT.

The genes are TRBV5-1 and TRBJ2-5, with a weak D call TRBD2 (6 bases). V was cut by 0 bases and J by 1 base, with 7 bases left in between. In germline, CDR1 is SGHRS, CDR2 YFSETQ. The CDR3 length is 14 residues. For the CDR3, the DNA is TGCGCCAGCAGCTTGGTGGGGGGCCAAGAGACCCAGTACTTC. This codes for CASSLVGGQETQYF.

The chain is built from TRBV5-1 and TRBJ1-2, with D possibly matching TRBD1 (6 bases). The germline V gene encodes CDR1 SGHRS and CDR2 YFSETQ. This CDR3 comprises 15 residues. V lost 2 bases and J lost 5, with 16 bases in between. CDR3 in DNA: TGCGCCAGCAGCTTTTCCCGCGGGGGCCAGTATGGCTACACCTTC. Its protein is CASSFSRGGQYGYTF.

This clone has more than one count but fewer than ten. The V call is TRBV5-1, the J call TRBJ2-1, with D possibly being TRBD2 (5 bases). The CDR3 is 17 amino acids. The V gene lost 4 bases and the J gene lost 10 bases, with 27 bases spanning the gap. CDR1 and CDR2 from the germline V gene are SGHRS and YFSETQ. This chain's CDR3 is CASSLSGRGIVPSEQFF. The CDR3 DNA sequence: TGCGCCAGCAGCCTCTCTGGGAGAGGTATAGTCCCAAGCGAGCAGTTCTTC.

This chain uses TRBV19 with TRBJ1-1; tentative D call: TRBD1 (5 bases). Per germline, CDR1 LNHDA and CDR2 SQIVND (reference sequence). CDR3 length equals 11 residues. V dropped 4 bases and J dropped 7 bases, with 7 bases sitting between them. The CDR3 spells CASSTDSEAFF. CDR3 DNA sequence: TGTGCCAGTAGTACAGACAGTGAAGCTTTCTTT. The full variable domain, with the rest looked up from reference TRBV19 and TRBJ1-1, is DGGITQSPKYLFRKEGQNVTLSCEQNLNHDAMYWYRQDPGQGLRLIYYSQIVNDFQKGDIAEGYSVSREKKESFPLTVTSAQKNPTAFYLCASSTDSEAFFGQGTRLTVV.